Sequencing of this T cell receptor (beta chain) was carried out in a study of post-analysis software for immune sequencing data. Every TCR beta cDNA library bore unique molecular identifiers. MiXCR was run by TCRdb on the PCR reads, yielding one entry per CDR3 protein. The table has hundreds of thousands of distinct CDR3 sequences, 30% seen once. The study's findings and limits: Higher frequency in patients than in controls was seen for roughly five TRBV segments, with TRBV5-6, TRBV5-1 and TRBV20-1 among them.

On this clonotype: Its antigen is unidentified.

The CDR3 is 15 amino acids. The germline V gene encodes CDR1 SGHTA and CDR2 FQGNSA. V was shortened by 0 bases and J by 5 bases, with 12 bases between the two germline ends. This receptor was taken from a girl between 5 and 17 years old with multiple sclerosis. The V gene is TRBV7-2, the J gene TRBJ2-3; D is possibly TRBD2 (5 bases). Sequenced input: blood. The CDR3: CASSLASGIGDTQYF. DNA of the CDR3: TGTGCCAGCAGCTTAGCTTCGGGGATTGGAGATACGCAGTATTTT. Combining the CDR3 with reference TRBV7-2 and TRBJ2-3 gives the whole variable domain GAGVSQSPSNKVTEKGKDVELRCDPISGHTALYWYRQSLGQGLEFLIYFQGNSAPDKSGLPSDRFSAERTGGSVSTLTIQRTQQEDSAVYLCASSLASGIGDTQYFGPGTRLTVL.